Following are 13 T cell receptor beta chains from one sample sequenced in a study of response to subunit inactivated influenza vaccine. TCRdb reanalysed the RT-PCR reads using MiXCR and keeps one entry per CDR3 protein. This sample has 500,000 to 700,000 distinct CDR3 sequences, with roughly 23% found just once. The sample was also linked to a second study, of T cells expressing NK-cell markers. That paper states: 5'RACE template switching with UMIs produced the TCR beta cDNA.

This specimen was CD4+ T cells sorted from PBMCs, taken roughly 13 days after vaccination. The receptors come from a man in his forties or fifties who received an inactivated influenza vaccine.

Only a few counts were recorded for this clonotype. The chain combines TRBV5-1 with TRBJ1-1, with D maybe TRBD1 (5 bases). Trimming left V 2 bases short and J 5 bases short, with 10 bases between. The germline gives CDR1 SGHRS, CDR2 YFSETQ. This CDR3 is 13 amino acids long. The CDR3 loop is CASSFVRGTEAFF. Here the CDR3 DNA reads TGCGCCAGCAGCTTCGTTAGGGGAACTGAAGCTTTCTTT.

CDR3: CASSLAGTLLGSYEQYF. CDR3 in DNA: TGCGCCAGCAGCTTGGCCGGGACGCTGCTTGGTTCCTACGAGCAGTACTTC. The chain couples TRBV5-1 to TRBJ2-7; D is perhaps TRBD1 or TRBD2 (5 bases each). The CDR3 covers 17 residues. V gave up 0 bases and J gave up 1 base, with 17 bases separating them. Germline V gene sequence: CDR1 SGHRS, CDR2 YFSETQ.

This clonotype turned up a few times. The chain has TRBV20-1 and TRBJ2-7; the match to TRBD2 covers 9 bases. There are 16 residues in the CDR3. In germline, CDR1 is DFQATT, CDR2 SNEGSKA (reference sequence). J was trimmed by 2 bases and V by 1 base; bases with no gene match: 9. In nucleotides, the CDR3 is TGCAGTGCTAGAGTAATCGGCGGGGGGGAACCCTACGAGCAGTACTTC. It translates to CSARVIGGGEPYEQYF.

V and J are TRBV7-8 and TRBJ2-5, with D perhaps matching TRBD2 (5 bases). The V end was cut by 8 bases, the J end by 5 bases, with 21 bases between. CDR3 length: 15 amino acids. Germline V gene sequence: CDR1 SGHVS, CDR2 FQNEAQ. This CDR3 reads CASSVVAGSRETQYF. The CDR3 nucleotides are TGTGCCAGCTCCGTCGTCGCGGGTAGTAGGGAGACCCAGTACTTC.

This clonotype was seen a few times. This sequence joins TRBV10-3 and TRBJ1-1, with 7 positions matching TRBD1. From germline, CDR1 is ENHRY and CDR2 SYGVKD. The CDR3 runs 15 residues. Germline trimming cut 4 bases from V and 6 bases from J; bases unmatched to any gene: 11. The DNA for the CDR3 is TGTGCCATCAGTGGAAGTCGCACAGGGGACGCTGAAGCTTTCTTT. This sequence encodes CAISGSRTGDAEAFF.

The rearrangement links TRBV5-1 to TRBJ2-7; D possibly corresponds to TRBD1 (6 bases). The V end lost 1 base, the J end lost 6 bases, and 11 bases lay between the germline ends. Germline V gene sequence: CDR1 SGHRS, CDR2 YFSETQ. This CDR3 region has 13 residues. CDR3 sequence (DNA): TGCGCCAGCAGCTTGATGGGGGCGGGCGAGCAGTACTTC. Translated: CASSLMGAGEQYF.

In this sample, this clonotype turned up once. For the CDR3, the DNA is TGTGCCAGCAGCCCTGGGACTTTCCTCTCTGGGGCCAACGTCCTGACTTTC. It codes for CASSPGTFLSGANVLTF. V and J are TRBV7-9 and TRBJ2-6; a weak D match, TRBD2 (6 bases). Looked up from germline, CDR1 is SEHNR and CDR2 is FQNEAQ (reference sequence). The CDR3 runs 17 residues. V lost 5 bases and J lost 0, with 14 bases in between.

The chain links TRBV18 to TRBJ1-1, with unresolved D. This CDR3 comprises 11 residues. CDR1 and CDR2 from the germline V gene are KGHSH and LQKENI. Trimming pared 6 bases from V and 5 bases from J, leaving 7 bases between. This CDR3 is CASSPKTEAFF. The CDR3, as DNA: TGTGCCAGCTCCCCGAAGACTGAAGCTTTCTTT.

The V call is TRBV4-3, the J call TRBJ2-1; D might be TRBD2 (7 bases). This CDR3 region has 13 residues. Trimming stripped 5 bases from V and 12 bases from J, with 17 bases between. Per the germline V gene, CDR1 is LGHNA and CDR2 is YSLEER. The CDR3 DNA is TGCGCCAGCAGCAACAGAGGGGGGGGTGGGCAGTTCTTC. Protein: CASSNRGGGGQFF.

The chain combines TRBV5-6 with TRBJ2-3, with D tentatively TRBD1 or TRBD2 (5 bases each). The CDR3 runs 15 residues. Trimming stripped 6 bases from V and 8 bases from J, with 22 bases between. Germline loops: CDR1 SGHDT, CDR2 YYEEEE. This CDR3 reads CASTLGTVARGTQYF. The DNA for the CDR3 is TGTGCCAGCACCCTTGGGACGGTCGCGAGGGGTACGCAGTATTTT.

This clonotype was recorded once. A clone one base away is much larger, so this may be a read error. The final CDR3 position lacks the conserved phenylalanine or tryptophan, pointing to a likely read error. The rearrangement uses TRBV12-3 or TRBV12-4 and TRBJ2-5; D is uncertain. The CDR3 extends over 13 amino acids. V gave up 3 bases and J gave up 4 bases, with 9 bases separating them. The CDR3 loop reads CASSLGTGETQYS. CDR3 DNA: TGTGCCAGCAGTTTGGGCACCGGAGAGACCCAGTACTCC.

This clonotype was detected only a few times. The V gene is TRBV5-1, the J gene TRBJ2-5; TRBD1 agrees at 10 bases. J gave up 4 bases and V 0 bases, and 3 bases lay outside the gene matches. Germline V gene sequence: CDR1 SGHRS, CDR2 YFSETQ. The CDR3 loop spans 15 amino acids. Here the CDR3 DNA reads TGCGCCAGCAGCTTGGAGGACAGGGGGGGAGAGACCCAGTACTTC. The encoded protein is CASSLEDRGGETQYF.

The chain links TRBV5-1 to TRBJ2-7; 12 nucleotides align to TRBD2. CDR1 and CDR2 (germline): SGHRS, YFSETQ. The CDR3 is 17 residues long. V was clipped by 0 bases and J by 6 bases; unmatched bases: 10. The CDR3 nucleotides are TGCGCCAGCAGCTTGGTGACTAGCGGGAGACGAGTAGTCGAGCAGTACTTC. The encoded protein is CASSLVTSGRRVVEQYF.